The 18 T cell receptor beta chains reported below all come from one sample, sequenced in a study of cytomegalovirus exposure and HLA in healthy donors. Repertoires were generated with immunoSEQ multiplex PCR, while TCRdb's copy carries only in-frame clones and drops some. The sample has 95,000 to 150,000 clones, more than 95% seen once; the top ten hold about 1.8%. The sample comprised PBMCs. Every receptor here comes from a man younger than 30 in good health and CMV-seronegative.

The V gene is TRBV28, the J gene TRBJ2-6; D not resolved. V was cut by 7 bases and J by 2 bases, with 6 bases left in between. The CDR3 extends over 13 amino acids. Germline CDR1 is MDHEN and CDR2 is SYDVKM. The CDR3 loop reads CASTLPGANVLTF. The CDR3 DNA is TGTGCCAGCACCCTCCCTGGGGCCAACGTCCTGACTTTC.

A remark on this clone: Other nucleotide sequences from this sample produce the same CDR3. The V call is TRBV30, the J call TRBJ2-5; possibly TRBD2 for D (7 bases). The CDR3 is made up of 13 amino acids. The V gene lost 5 bases and the J gene lost 5 bases, with 15 bases spanning the gap. Germline CDR1 is GTSNPN and CDR2 is SVGIG (reference sequence). CDR3 region: CAWGGGGGETQYF. CDR3 bases: TGTGCCTGGGGTGGAGGGGGGGGCGAGACCCAGTACTTC.

The chain has TRBV7-9 and TRBJ2-3, with 9 bases identical to TRBD2. The CDR3 contains 16 residues. V shed 5 bases, J shed 0 bases, and the junction held 6 bases outside the gene matches. Germline CDR1 reads SEHNR; CDR2 reads FQNEAQ (reference sequence). CDR3 protein: CASSDQAGGSTDTQYF. The CDR3 DNA follows: TGTGCCAGCAGCGACCAAGCGGGAGGCAGCACAGATACGCAGTATTTT.

V is TRBV7-3 and J is TRBJ2-7; a possible D gene is TRBD2 (5 bases). Per germline, CDR1 SGHTA and CDR2 FQGTGA. With 4 bases removed from V and 2 bases from J, the gap between germline ends came to 12 bases. The CDR3 is 14 residues long. CDR3 sequence (DNA): TGTGCCAGCAGCTCCGGACTCCCTCCCTACGAGCAGTACTTC. Its protein is CASSSGLPPYEQYF.

The CDR3 loop reads CATGGEQYF. DNA of the CDR3: TGTGCCACGGGGGGGGAGCAGTACTTC. The V call is TRBV2, the J call TRBJ2-7; 8 nucleotides agree with TRBD2. CDR1 and CDR2 (germline): SNHLY, FYNNEI. The CDR3 spans 9 residues. Trimming at V came to 10 bases and at J to 7 bases, leaving 0 bases not matched to a gene.

This clone was detected once. V usage is TRBV7-2 and J usage is TRBJ2-5; 10 bases align to TRBD1. The trim removed 5 bases at V and 4 bases at J, leaving 4 bases unmatched. The CDR3 totals 14 residues. Germline V lookup: CDR1 SGHTA, CDR2 FQGNSA. This CDR3 is CASSPGDRGETQYF. In DNA form, the CDR3 reads TGTGCCAGCAGCCCTGGGGACAGGGGAGAGACCCAGTACTTC.

The chain is built from TRBV9 and TRBJ2-3; a possible D gene is TRBD1 (6 bases). Trimming stripped 0 bases from V and 3 bases from J, with 11 bases between. This CDR3 comprises 15 residues. Germline CDR1 SGDLS, CDR2 YYNGEE. The CDR3 DNA follows: TGTGCCAGCAGCGTAGATCGTCAGGGGACAGATACGCAGTATTTT. The encoded protein is CASSVDRQGTDTQYF.

The V gene is TRBV28, the J gene TRBJ1-2, with D unresolved. CDR3 length: 13 amino acids. V was clipped by 5 bases and J by 4 bases, with 11 bases between them. CDR1 is MDHEN and CDR2 is SYDVKM in the germline V gene. CDR3 DNA sequence: TGTGCCAGCAGTGAGGCCTTTGGCTATGGCTACACCTTC. It is translated as CASSEAFGYGYTF.

The chain carries TRBV6-5 and TRBJ1-1; the D gene is possibly TRBD1 (5 bases). This CDR3 spans 14 amino acids. Germline values: CDR1 MNHEY, CDR2 SVGAGI. V was clipped by 4 bases and J by 0 bases, with 9 bases between them. CDR3 coding DNA: TGTGCCAGCAGTTGGGGGAGGATGAACACTGAAGCTTTCTTT. Translation: CASSWGRMNTEAFF.

The chain couples TRBV5-4 to TRBJ2-7, with TRBD1 matching over 10 bases. The V segment lost 4 bases and the J segment 7 bases; nucleotides outside the gene matches: 5. CDR1 and CDR2 (germline): SGHNT, YYREEE (reference sequence). This CDR3 comprises 13 residues. The CDR3 reads CASSGDRGGEQYF. In DNA, the CDR3 is TGTGCCAGCAGCGGGGACAGGGGTGGGGAGCAGTACTTC.

V gene TRBV4-3 combines with J gene TRBJ2-2; possible D gene TRBD2, 5 bases. V lost 1 base and J lost 7, with 22 bases in between. The germline V gene has CDR1 LGHNA and CDR2 YSLEER. This CDR3 is 18 amino acids long. CDR3: CASSQAVSGGLINGELFF. Here the CDR3 DNA reads TGCGCCAGCAGCCAAGCGGTAAGCGGAGGACTGATCAACGGGGAGCTGTTTTTT.

The chain is built from TRBV18 and TRBJ2-6; 7 bases align to TRBD1. The V segment lost 4 bases and the J segment 0 bases; nucleotides outside the gene matches: 12. There are 19 residues in the CDR3. CDR1 KGHSH and CDR2 LQKENI come from the germline V gene. CDR3 in DNA: TGTGCCAGCTCACGCTTGACAGGGAGCAGAAGCTCTGGGGCCAACGTCCTGACTTTC. Amino acid sequence: CASSRLTGSRSSGANVLTF.

The V and J genes are TRBV15 and TRBJ1-2; D not resolved. Trimming removed 1 base from V and 8 bases from J, with 20 bases in between. CDR1 and CDR2 from the germline V gene are LNHNV and YYDKDF (reference sequence). The CDR3 runs to 16 residues. CDR3 DNA sequence: TGTGCCACCAGCAGAGGTGAGGGTACCCCACTGGGGGGCTACACCTTC. Its translation is CATSRGEGTPLGGYTF.

CDR3 sequence reads: CACRGYSQNTEAFF. CDR3 coding DNA: TGTGCCTGTCGAGGTTATTCACAGAACACTGAAGCTTTCTTT. This chain joins TRBV6-1 and TRBJ1-1, with D uncertain. The CDR3 runs to 14 residues. V was cut by 11 bases and J by 1 base, with 17 bases left in between. CDR1 MNHNS and CDR2 SASEGT come from the germline V gene.

The genes are TRBV11-1 and TRBJ2-1, with TRBD2 identical over 13 bases. Trimming cost V 1 base and J 6 bases; bases outside gene matches: 6. The CDR3 sequence is 17 residues long. Germline loops: CDR1 SGHAT, CDR2 FQDESV (reference sequence). This CDR3 reads CASSLGTSGRESNEQFF. The CDR3 coding sequence is TGTGCCAGCAGCTTAGGAACTAGCGGGAGGGAAAGCAATGAGCAGTTCTTC.

The V call is TRBV29-1, the J call TRBJ2-6; possibly TRBD2 for D (5 bases). Germline assignment: CDR1 SQVTM and CDR2 ANQGSEA. V dropped 3 bases and J dropped 0 bases, with 12 bases sitting between them. CDR3 size: 16 residues. CDR3 protein: CSVEDGNPSGANVLTF. CDR3 nucleotides: TGCAGCGTTGAGGACGGGAACCCCTCTGGGGCCAACGTCCTGACTTTC.

The chain has TRBV28 and TRBJ2-5, with 7 nucleotides matching TRBD2. With 3 bases clipped from V and 6 bases from J, the junction kept 7 bases outside the gene matches. Germline V gives CDR1 MDHEN, CDR2 SYDVKM. CDR3 length: 14 residues. The CDR3 spells CASSFLREVKTQYF. The CDR3 DNA sequence: TGTGCCAGCAGTTTTCTCCGGGAGGTAAAGACCCAGTACTTC.

The chain combines TRBV11-2 with TRBJ1-1; tentative D call: TRBD1 (5 bases). Deletions cut 3 bases from V and 3 bases from J, with 14 bases between. From germline, CDR1 is SGHAT and CDR2 FQNNGV. The CDR3 covers 15 residues. CDR3 sequence (DNA): TGTGCCAGCAGCTTGAATGGGGAAGGGGACACTGAAGCTTTCTTT. It codes for CASSLNGEGDTEAFF. Complete variable domain (other parts from reference TRBV11-2 and TRBJ1-1): EAGVAQSPRYKIIEKRQSVAFWCNPISGHATLYWYQQILGQGPKLLIQFQNNGVVDDSQLPKDRFSAERLKGVDSTLKIQPAKLEDSAVYLCASSLNGEGDTEAFFGQGTRLTVV.